Each of the 29 T cell receptor beta chains below was sequenced from the same sample in a study of blood T cell repertoires in COVID-19. Here immunoSEQ multiplex PCR was the method, and the copy in TCRdb shows in-frame clones only, minus some. Among about 190,000 clones listed, almost 80% were seen once. The specimen sequenced was PBMCs or T cells enriched from blood (not recorded which). The source is a woman in her fifties or sixties who had recovered from COVID-19.

In the case of this clone: Other DNA sequences in this specimen translate into the identical CDR3. The rearrangement joins TRBV30 to TRBJ1-2; TRBD1 matches at 7 bases. The CDR3 is made up of 13 amino acids. Germline V gene lookup returns CDR1 GTSNPN and CDR2 SVGIG (reference sequence). V dropped 2 bases and J dropped 2; count of bases not matched to a gene: 2. This chain's CDR3 is CAWSQQGNYGYTF. For the CDR3, the DNA is TGTGCCTGGAGTCAACAGGGGAACTATGGCTACACCTTC.

V is TRBV2 and J is TRBJ1-2, with D hard to call. Germline lookup yields CDR1 SNHLY and CDR2 FYNNEI. The ends were cut back, 2 bases at V and 3 bases at J, with 4 bases in the middle. CDR3 length: 12 amino acids. CDR3 nucleotide sequence: TGTGCCAGCAGTGAACAATACTATGGCTACACCTTC. Protein product: CASSEQYYGYTF.

The chain is built from TRBV7-3 and TRBJ1-1; 8 positions match TRBD1. CDR1 SGHTA and CDR2 FQGTGA come from the germline V gene. J was trimmed by 1 base and V by 5 bases; bases with no gene match: 12. The CDR3 extends over 17 amino acids. The CDR3 region has the DNA TGTGCCAGCAGCAACCAACCGATACAGGGGGAGAACACTGAAGCTTTCTTT. Amino acid sequence: CASSNQPIQGENTEAFF. Full variable domain (missing parts from reference TRBV7-3 and TRBJ1-1): GAGVSQTPSNKVTEKGKYVELRCDPISGHTALYWYRQSLGQGPEFLIYFQGTGAADDSGLPNDRFFAVRPEGSVSTLKIQRTERGDSAVYLCASSNQPIQGENTEAFFGQGTRLTVV.

V and J are TRBV6-4 and TRBJ1-6, with D possibly being TRBD1 (6 bases). CDR3 size: 18 residues. CDR1 is MRHNA, CDR2 SNTAGT, per germline. V dropped 2 bases and J dropped 5 bases, with 19 bases sitting between them. The DNA for the CDR3 is TGTGCCAGCAGTGACCCGAGAGGCCAGGGGAAGGATAATTCACCCCTCCACTTT. Encoded protein: CASSDPRGQGKDNSPLHF.

J is TRBJ2-1 and V is TRBV19, with TRBD2 identical over 11 bases. V shed 3 bases and J 4 bases; nucleotides not matched to a gene: 8. The CDR3 runs 17 residues. Looked up from germline, CDR1 is LNHDA and CDR2 is SQIVND (reference sequence). CDR3 sequence reads: CASSMGLAGGGYNEQFF. The DNA for the CDR3 is TGTGCCAGTAGTATGGGGCTAGCGGGAGGCGGATACAATGAGCAGTTCTTC.

This clone appeared a single time. This sequence joins TRBV9 and TRBJ2-1; 14 bases align to TRBD2. Per germline, CDR1 SGDLS and CDR2 YYNGEE. With 3 bases clipped from V and 3 bases from J, the junction kept 8 bases outside the gene matches. The CDR3 runs to 18 residues. The CDR3 DNA sequence: TGTGCCAGCAGCGAGAGGACTAGCGGGGGGAACTTCTACAATGAGCAGTTCTTC. Translated: CASSERTSGGNFYNEQFF.

This chain joins TRBV18 and TRBJ1-1, with a weak D call TRBD1 (6 bases). This CDR3 has 12 amino acids. Looked up from germline, CDR1 is KGHSH and CDR2 is LQKENI. V lost 5 bases to trimming and J lost 6 bases, with 10 bases between them. The CDR3 loop is CASSARGPEAFF. The CDR3 DNA follows: TGTGCCAGCTCAGCCAGGGGACCTGAAGCTTTCTTT.

This chain uses TRBV6-5 with TRBJ1-3; a weak D match, TRBD1 (6 bases). This CDR3 contains 16 residues. Trimming cost V 4 bases and J 4 bases, with 17 bases left between them. Per germline, CDR1 MNHEY and CDR2 SVGAGI. The CDR3 is CASSSTGPQSGNTIYF. CDR3 bases: TGTGCCAGCAGTTCTACAGGGCCGCAATCAGGAAACACCATATATTTT.

The rearrangement uses TRBV7-8 and TRBJ1-2; D gene unclear. The V gene lost 0 bases and the J gene lost 13 bases, with 15 bases spanning the gap. Germline CDR1 is SGHVS and CDR2 is FQNEAQ. The CDR3 is 13 amino acids. The CDR3 region has the DNA TGTGCCAGCAGCTTAGCGGGTACGGCGCGAGGCACCTTC. Translating gives CASSLAGTARGTF.

The chain couples TRBV4-1 to TRBJ2-1; 9 positions match TRBD2. This CDR3 has 18 residues. Unmatched junction bases numbered 11, after V lost 1 base and J lost 4 bases. Germline loops: CDR1 MGHRA, CDR2 YSYEKL. In DNA form, the CDR3 reads TGCGCCAGCAGCCAAGGTCTTATGACTAGCGGATTATACAATGAGCAGTTCTTC. This sequence encodes CASSQGLMTSGLYNEQFF.

Comment on this clone: Other DNA sequences within the sample encode an identical CDR3. V and J are TRBV5-1 and TRBJ2-3; D is unclear. The CDR3 has 14 amino acids. V was trimmed by 0 bases and J by 5 bases, leaving 10 bases between them. The germline V gene encodes CDR1 SGHRS and CDR2 YFSETQ. The CDR3 DNA follows: TGCGCCAGCAGCTTGGCAACATCGGGAGATACGCAGTATTTT. It specifies CASSLATSGDTQYF.

The gene calls are TRBV19 and TRBJ1-5; D is undetermined. The CDR3 is 15 amino acids. Germline values: CDR1 LNHDA, CDR2 SQIVND (reference sequence). Trimming shortened V by 3 bases and J by 2 bases, and 11 bases separated the two germline ends. This CDR3 reads CASSISSTGNQPQHF. Written as DNA, the CDR3 is TGTGCCAGTAGTATTAGTAGTACGGGCAATCAGCCCCAGCATTTT.

The chain uses TRBV29-1 and TRBJ2-3; 8 bases line up with TRBD1. Germline values: CDR1 SQVTM, CDR2 ANQGSEA. The CDR3 runs 14 residues. V shed 6 bases and J 2 bases; nucleotides not matched to a gene: 7. Written as DNA, the CDR3 is TGCAGCGTAGCACAGGGGGAGGTCACAGATACGCAGTATTTT. Protein product: CSVAQGEVTDTQYF.

The chain is built from TRBV11-2 and TRBJ2-2; weak D call: TRBD2 (5 bases). Trimming took off 8 bases at V and 1 base at J, with 11 bases between the two ends. CDR3 length equals 14 residues. CDR1 and CDR2 from the germline V gene are SGHAT and FQNNGV. CDR3 in DNA: TGTGCCAGCGGATACGGGGTGAACACCGGGGAGCTGTTTTTT. Translating gives CASGYGVNTGELFF.

The V call is TRBV12-3 or TRBV12-4, the J call TRBJ2-1; D is unresolved. Trimming took 5 bases from V and 6 from J, leaving 5 bases between them. The CDR3 is made up of 11 amino acids. In nucleotides, the CDR3 is TGTGCCAGCAGTCCCCTCAATGAGCAGTTCTTC. It translates to CASSPLNEQFF.

The chain links TRBV27 to TRBJ2-2, with TRBD2 matching over 10 bases. The germline CDR1 and CDR2 sequences are MNHEY and SMNVEV (reference sequence). V was clipped by 4 bases and J by 2 bases; unmatched bases: 1. This CDR3 has 15 amino acids. CDR3 protein: CASSSSGRNTGELFF. CDR3 nucleotide sequence: TGTGCCAGCAGTTCTAGCGGGAGAAACACCGGGGAGCTGTTTTTT.

V is TRBV5-6 and J is TRBJ2-3, with 11 bases matching TRBD2. Germline lookup yields CDR1 SGHDT and CDR2 YYEEEE. Trimming cost V 4 bases and J 0 bases; bases outside gene matches: 13. The CDR3 sequence is 19 residues long. The CDR3 here is CASSRPGGLAASSTDTQYF. The CDR3 DNA reads TGTGCCAGCAGCCGCCCAGGGGGACTAGCGGCCTCTAGCACAGATACGCAGTATTTT.

This clone was found a few times. The chain is built from TRBV3-1 (or the pseudogene TRBV3-2) and TRBJ1-5, with a weak D call TRBD1 (5 bases). Germline-derived CDR1 and CDR2 are LGHDT and YNNKEL (reference sequence). Deletions cut 1 base from V and 5 bases from J, with 9 bases between. The CDR3 length is 14 residues. The CDR3 sequence: CASSQGRGHQPQHF. The CDR3 bases are TGTGCCAGCAGCCAAGGGAGGGGTCATCAGCCCCAGCATTTT.

CDR3 bases: TGTGCCAGTAGTATAGACTACTCTGGAAACACCATATATTTT. Translation gives CASSIDYSGNTIYF. The chain recombines TRBV19 with TRBJ1-3, with D unclear. V lost 0 bases, J lost 0 bases, and 3 bases lay in between. Germline V gene data show CDR1 as LNHDA and CDR2 as SQIVND (reference sequence). The CDR3 runs 14 residues.

The chain couples TRBV18 to TRBJ2-2, with D tentatively TRBD2 (5 bases). This CDR3 contains 16 residues. Per the germline V gene, CDR1 is KGHSH and CDR2 is LQKENI. V dropped 1 base and J dropped 4 bases, with 13 bases sitting between them. CDR3 region: CASSPQNTAATGELFF. As DNA, the CDR3 is TGTGCCAGCTCACCACAGAATACAGCGGCCACCGGGGAGCTGTTTTTT.

J is TRBJ2-4 and V is TRBV7-9, with D perhaps TRBD2 (5 bases). Trimming shortened V by 0 bases and J by 1 base, and 7 bases separated the two germline ends. From germline, CDR1 is SEHNR and CDR2 FQNEAQ (reference sequence). The CDR3 runs 15 residues. CDR3 amino acids: CASSLATGAKNIQYF. The DNA of the CDR3 is TGTGCCAGCAGCTTAGCTACGGGGGCCAAAAACATTCAGTACTTC. The full variable domain, completed using reference TRBV7-9 and TRBJ2-4, is DTGVSQNPRHKITKRGQNVTFRCDPISEHNRLYWYRQTLGQGPEFLTYFQNEAQLEKSRLLSDRFSAERPKGSFSTLEIQRTEQGDSAMYLCASSLATGAKNIQYFGAGTRLSVL.

There are a few counts of this clone. The V gene is TRBV4-2, the J gene TRBJ2-7; 8 positions match TRBD1. The CDR3 is 15 residues long. Germline CDR1 reads LGHNA; CDR2 reads YNFKEQ. Germline trimming cut 3 bases from V and 3 bases from J; bases unmatched to any gene: 7. In nucleotides, the CDR3 is TGTGCCAGCAGCCACGGTTCGACAGGGGACTACGAGCAGTACTTC. Translation gives CASSHGSTGDYEQYF.

The count of this clone is one. Relative to the germline gene, one junction end is altered; a read error may explain this. The chain is built from TRBV6-5 and TRBJ2-6, with 9 bases that match TRBD2. CDR1 and CDR2 from the germline V gene are MNHEY and SVGAGI. The length of the CDR3 is 15 residues. DNA of the CDR3: TGTGTCAGCAGTTCTAGCGGGACTGGGGCCAACGTCCTGACTTTC. The encoded protein is CVSSSSGTGANVLTF.

This chain joins TRBV30 and TRBJ1-1, with D uncertain. V lost 4 bases, J lost 1 base, and 4 bases lay in between. CDR3 size: 11 residues. Germline V gives CDR1 GTSNPN, CDR2 SVGIG (reference sequence). CDR3 coding DNA: TGTGCCTGGACCCGGAACACTGAAGCTTTCTTT. Its protein product is CAWTRNTEAFF.

The chain combines TRBV3-1 (or the pseudogene TRBV3-2) with TRBJ2-5, with D possibly TRBD1 on 6 matching bases. CDR3 size: 15 residues. Germline V gives CDR1 LGHDT, CDR2 YNNKEL (reference sequence). The V and J ends lost 1 base and 6 bases respectively, with 15 bases between them. CDR3 coding DNA: TGTGCCAGCAGCCAAGGGGCACAGGGTGTGAAGACCCAGTACTTC. Its protein product is CASSQGAQGVKTQYF.

The rearrangement uses TRBV19 and TRBJ2-5; D gene ambiguous. This CDR3 has 13 amino acids. V gave up 3 bases and J gave up 2 bases, with 7 bases separating them. CDR1 and CDR2 (germline): LNHDA, SQIVND (reference sequence). For the CDR3, the DNA is TGTGCCAGTAGTATGAACAGACAAGAGACCCAGTACTTC. It codes for CASSMNRQETQYF.

V and J are TRBV7-8 and TRBJ1-2, with TRBD1 identical over 7 bases. CDR3 size: 15 residues. CDR1 SGHVS and CDR2 FQNEAQ come from the germline V gene. The J segment lost 2 bases and the V segment lost 0 bases, leaving 3 bases of the junction unmatched. CDR3 nucleotide sequence: TGTGCCAGCAGCTTAGCAGGACAGGAGAACTATGGCTACACCTTC. Its protein is CASSLAGQENYGYTF.

The chain recombines TRBV11-2 with TRBJ2-1; 8 bases agree with TRBD2. The trim removed 3 bases at V and 5 bases at J, leaving 0 bases unmatched. Looked up from germline, CDR1 is SGHAT and CDR2 is FQNNGV. The CDR3 contains 13 residues. CDR3 sequence reads: CASSLGLDNEQFF. The CDR3 DNA follows: TGTGCCAGCAGCTTGGGACTAGACAATGAGCAGTTCTTC.

The CDR3 DNA reads as TGTGCCAGCAGCCAATCCGAGGCCGCAGATACGCAGTATTTT. As protein: CASSQSEAADTQYF. The chain carries TRBV16 and TRBJ2-3; D unclear. The V end lost 0 bases, the J end lost 4 bases, and 8 bases lay between the germline ends. CDR3 length: 14 residues. Germline CDR1 reads KGHSY; CDR2 reads FQNENV.